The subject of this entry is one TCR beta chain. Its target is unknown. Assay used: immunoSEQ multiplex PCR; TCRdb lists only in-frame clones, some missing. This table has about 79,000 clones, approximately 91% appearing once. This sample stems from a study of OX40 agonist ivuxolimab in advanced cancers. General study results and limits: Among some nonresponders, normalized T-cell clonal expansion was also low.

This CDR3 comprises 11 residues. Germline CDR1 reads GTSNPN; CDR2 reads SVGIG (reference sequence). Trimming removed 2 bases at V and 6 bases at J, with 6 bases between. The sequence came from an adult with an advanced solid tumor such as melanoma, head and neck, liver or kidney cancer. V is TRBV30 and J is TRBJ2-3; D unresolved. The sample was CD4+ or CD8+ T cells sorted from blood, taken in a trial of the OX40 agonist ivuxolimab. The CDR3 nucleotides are TGTGCCTGGAGTTCCGGGGATACGCAGTATTTT. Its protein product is CAWSSGDTQYF.